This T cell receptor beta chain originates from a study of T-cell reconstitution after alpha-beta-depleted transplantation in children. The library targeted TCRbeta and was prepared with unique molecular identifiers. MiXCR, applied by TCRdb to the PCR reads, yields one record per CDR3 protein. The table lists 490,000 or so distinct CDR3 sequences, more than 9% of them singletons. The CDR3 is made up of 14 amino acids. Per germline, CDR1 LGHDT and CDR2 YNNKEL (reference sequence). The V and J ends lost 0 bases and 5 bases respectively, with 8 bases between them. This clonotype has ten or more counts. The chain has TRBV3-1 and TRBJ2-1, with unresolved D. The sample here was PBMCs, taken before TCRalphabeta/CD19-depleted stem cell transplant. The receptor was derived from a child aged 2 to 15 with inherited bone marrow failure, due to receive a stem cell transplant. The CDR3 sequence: CASSQDRTHNEQFF. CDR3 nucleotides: TGTGCCAGCAGCCAAGATCGAACGCACAATGAGCAGTTCTTC.